The 24 T cell receptor beta chains in this list originate from one sample, sequenced in a study of T cell responses to AZD1222 COVID-19 vaccine. Generated by immunoSEQ multiplex PCR, the TCRdb table keeps only in-frame clones and is missing some. Seen here are about 130,000 clones, around 92% observed once, and the top ten hold 1.5% to 1.7%. Source: peripheral blood, taken on day 0 of AZD1222 vaccination. Receptor source: an adult in good health.

The count of this clone is one. J is TRBJ2-3 and V is TRBV7-9; TRBD1 agrees at 10 bases. J gave up 6 bases and V 4 bases, and 4 bases lay outside the gene matches. CDR3 length: 14 residues. Germline V gene sequence: CDR1 SEHNR, CDR2 FQNEAQ (reference sequence). CDR3 coding DNA: TGTGCCAGCAGCTGGGGACAGGGGTCGGATACGCAGTATTTT. It yields the protein CASSWGQGSDTQYF.

The chain couples TRBV24-1 to TRBJ2-2; unclear D gene. There are 13 residues in the CDR3. Germline loops: CDR1 KGHDR, CDR2 SFDVKD. The V gene lost 8 bases and the J gene lost 2 bases, with 8 bases spanning the gap. CDR3 amino acids: CATMESNTGELFF. The CDR3 DNA reads TGTGCCACCATGGAGAGCAACACCGGGGAGCTGTTTTTT.

This sequence joins TRBV28 and TRBJ1-2; 7 bases map to TRBD1. V lost 10 bases and J lost 5; bases outside the gene matches: 10. Germline V gene data show CDR1 as MDHEN and CDR2 as SYDVKM. The CDR3 length is 13 residues. The CDR3 DNA sequence: TGTGCCACCCTCGACAGGGCTGATTATGGCTACACCTTC. Translating it yields CATLDRADYGYTF.

J is TRBJ1-1 and V is TRBV13; no clear D gene. This CDR3 has 13 amino acids. Trimming cost V 3 bases and J 0 bases, with 5 bases left between them. Germline V lookup: CDR1 PRHDT, CDR2 FYEKMQ (reference sequence). CDR3 sequence reads: CASSLVMNTEAFF. In nucleotides, the CDR3 is TGTGCCAGCAGCTTGGTAATGAACACTGAAGCTTTCTTT.

The chain employs TRBV5-8 and TRBJ2-3; D is uncertain. This CDR3 has 14 amino acids. Trimming stripped 0 bases from V and 4 bases from J, with 9 bases between. Germline-derived CDR1 and CDR2 are SGHTS and YDEGEE. CDR3: CASSLARVADTQYF. CDR3 in DNA: TGTGCCAGCAGCTTGGCTAGGGTTGCAGATACGCAGTATTTT.

The chain carries TRBV24-1 and TRBJ2-1; no clear D. Between the trimmed V and J ends, which lost 7 bases and 8 bases, there was a span of 14 bases. This CDR3 is built from 13 residues. CDR1 KGHDR and CDR2 SFDVKD come from the germline V gene. This CDR3 is CATRDPYGYEQFF. CDR3 DNA sequence: TGTGCCACCAGAGATCCTTACGGATATGAGCAGTTCTTC.

The chain links TRBV19 to TRBJ2-7, with TRBD2 identical over 11 bases. The CDR3 extends over 15 amino acids. V was pared by 6 bases and J by 1 base, with 5 bases of the junction left unmatched. The germline gives CDR1 LNHDA, CDR2 SQIVND (reference sequence). CDR3 DNA: TGTGCCAGTAGCCAGACTAGCGGGACATCCTACGAGCAGTACTTC. It specifies CASSQTSGTSYEQYF.

V and J are TRBV20-1 and TRBJ2-1; perhaps TRBD2 as D (5 bases). Germline-derived CDR1 and CDR2 are DFQATT and SNEGSKA (reference sequence). There are 11 residues in the CDR3. Trimming removed 8 bases from V and 7 bases from J, with 12 bases in between. The CDR3 loop reads CSNTPGNEQFF. CDR3 DNA: TGCAGTAACACACCGGGAAATGAGCAGTTCTTC.

This clone was recorded at least ten times. The chain combines TRBV6-5 with TRBJ2-5; TRBD2 agrees at 7 bases. The CDR3 consists of 14 residues. Trimming cost V 11 bases and J 2 bases; bases outside gene matches: 11. Germline V gene sequence: CDR1 MNHEY, CDR2 SVGAGI. The CDR3 DNA is TGTGCCGAAGGGCCTAGCGGACCACAAGAGACCCAGTACTTC. Residues: CAEGPSGPQETQYF.

DNA for the CDR3: TGTGCCAGCAGTGAAAGCATAGCTGGGAGTGGCAATCAGCCCCAGCATTTT. Translating gives CASSESIAGSGNQPQHF. The chain links TRBV6-1 to TRBJ1-5; no clear D. The germline CDR1 and CDR2 sequences are MNHNS and SASEGT. The CDR3 extends over 17 amino acids. Trimming removed 2 bases from V and 2 bases from J, with 16 bases in between.

This chain connects TRBV30 to TRBJ1-1; D not resolved. Trimming took off 2 bases at V and 6 bases at J, with 10 bases between the two ends. The germline V gene has CDR1 GTSNPN and CDR2 SVGIG (reference sequence). This CDR3 is built from 12 residues. CDR3 sequence (DNA): TGTGCCTGGAGTTCGGGTTCGCCTGAAGCTTTCTTT. This translates into CAWSSGSPEAFF.

The J gene is TRBJ2-5, the V gene TRBV5-1, with 7 bases fitting TRBD1. The CDR3 runs 14 residues. The V and J ends lost 2 bases and 1 base, in that order; junction bases with no gene match: 2. CDR1 is SGHRS, CDR2 YFSETQ, per germline. This CDR3 reads CASSLQGTQETQYF. The DNA of the CDR3 is TGCGCCAGCAGCTTACAGGGGACCCAAGAGACCCAGTACTTC.

The chain employs TRBV11-2 and TRBJ2-2; D unclear. V lost 0 bases, J lost 5 bases, and 7 bases lay in between. The germline gives CDR1 SGHAT, CDR2 FQNNGV. This CDR3 region has 14 residues. This chain's CDR3 is CASSLDRATGELFF. The CDR3 DNA reads as TGTGCCAGCAGCTTAGATAGGGCGACCGGGGAGCTGTTTTTT.

The chain has TRBV6-5 and TRBJ2-7; 10 bases fit TRBD1. This CDR3 contains 14 residues. The V gene end was trimmed by 5 bases and the J gene end by 3 bases; junction bases not matched to a gene: 4. CDR1 is MNHEY, CDR2 SVGAGI, per germline. The DNA for the CDR3 is TGTGCCAGCAGTCCCGGGACAGGGGACTACGAGCAGTACTTC. Amino acids: CASSPGTGDYEQYF.

This chain uses TRBV29-1 with TRBJ2-7, with 12 bases identical to TRBD2. CDR3 length: 15 residues. Looked up from germline, CDR1 is SQVTM and CDR2 is ANQGSEA. With V trimmed by 5 bases and J by 7 bases, 12 bases remained unmatched. CDR3 sequence reads: CSVSLRLAGVGEQYF. CDR3 in DNA: TGCAGCGTTTCCCTTAGACTAGCGGGAGTTGGAGAGCAGTACTTC.

The rearrangement uses TRBV3-1 (or the pseudogene TRBV3-2) and TRBJ1-2; tentatively, D is TRBD1 (5 bases). From germline, CDR1 is LGHDT and CDR2 YNNKEL (reference sequence). V was clipped by 0 bases and J by 3 bases, with 17 bases between them. The CDR3 is made up of 17 amino acids. This CDR3 is CASSQEIGGSLDYGYTF. Here the CDR3 DNA reads TGTGCCAGCAGCCAAGAGATCGGGGGAAGCTTGGACTATGGCTACACCTTC.

The rearrangement joins TRBV7-2 to TRBJ2-7, with D tentatively TRBD2 (6 bases). Germline V gene lookup returns CDR1 SGHTA and CDR2 FQGNSA. There are 13 residues in the CDR3. Trimming cost V 6 bases and J 7 bases, with 16 bases left between them. CDR3 sequence reads: CASRLMGLGEQYF. The DNA of the CDR3 is TGTGCCAGCAGACTTATGGGACTGGGGGAGCAGTACTTC.

The CDR3 nucleotides read TGTGCCAGTAGTGGGGAAGAGGTCACCGGGGAGCTGTTTTTT. This encodes CASSGEEVTGELFF. This chain connects TRBV19 to TRBJ2-2; D unclear. Per germline, CDR1 LNHDA and CDR2 SQIVND (reference sequence). V lost 5 bases, J lost 4 bases, and 11 bases lay in between. The CDR3 contains 14 residues. The variable domain in full, with the rest retrieved from reference TRBV19 and TRBJ2-2, is DGGITQSPKYLFRKEGQNVTLSCEQNLNHDAMYWYRQDPGQGLRLIYYSQIVNDFQKGDIAEGYSVSREKKESFPLTVTSAQKNPTAFYLCASSGEEVTGELFFGEGSRLTVL.

This chain connects TRBV6-5 to TRBJ2-7; D is possibly TRBD1 or TRBD2 (6 bases each). The CDR3 length is 15 residues. V shed 7 bases and J shed 6 bases, with 22 bases lying between them. Germline V gene sequence: CDR1 MNHEY, CDR2 SVGAGI. In nucleotides, the CDR3 is TGTGCCAGCACCCCCGTCGCAGGGGACTCCCCCGAGCAGTACTTC. It encodes CASTPVAGDSPEQYF.

Here the CDR3 reads CAWSVGTSGKSYEQYF. The CDR3 DNA is TGTGCCTGGAGCGTAGGGACTAGCGGGAAATCCTACGAGCAGTACTTC. V gene TRBV30 combines with J gene TRBJ2-7; 13 nucleotides match TRBD2. V dropped 3 bases and J dropped 1; count of bases not matched to a gene: 6. This CDR3 region has 16 residues. Germline V gives CDR1 GTSNPN, CDR2 SVGIG (reference sequence).

The chain has TRBV9 and TRBJ1-1, with a weak D call TRBD1 (5 bases). V was pared by 4 bases and J by 6 bases, with 19 bases between. The germline V gene has CDR1 SGDLS and CDR2 YYNGEE. The CDR3 runs to 15 residues. CDR3 amino acids: CASSPMQGPSAEAFF. As DNA, the CDR3 is TGTGCCAGCAGCCCTATGCAGGGACCATCGGCTGAAGCTTTCTTT.

Only one count was recorded for this clone. The chain has TRBV4-1 and TRBJ2-5; D might be TRBD1 (7 bases). The CDR3 sequence is 14 residues long. Germline-derived CDR1 and CDR2 are MGHRA and YSYEKL. The V end lost 0 bases, the J end lost 5 bases, and 10 bases lay between the germline ends. DNA for the CDR3: TGCGCCAGCAGCCAAGACCCAGGGGGGGAGACCCAGTACTTC. Its protein is CASSQDPGGETQYF.

The chain recombines TRBV14 with TRBJ2-1; 8 bases match TRBD1. The CDR3 contains 16 residues. The junction had 7 bases not matched to a gene; V was cut back by 1 base and J by 5 bases. The germline V gene has CDR1 SGHDN and CDR2 FVKESK. CDR3 DNA: TGTGCCAGCAGCCAAGCCCCTCCGGACAGGGACAATGAGCAGTTCTTC. It translates to CASSQAPPDRDNEQFF.

The J gene is TRBJ2-5, the V gene TRBV18; D is perhaps TRBD1 (6 bases). The CDR3 sequence is 13 residues long. Germline CDR1 and CDR2: KGHSH and LQKENI. Trimming removed 3 bases at V and 2 bases at J, with 7 bases between. Here the CDR3 DNA reads TGTGCCAGCTCACCGGACAGACAAGAGACCCAGTACTTC. It codes for CASSPDRQETQYF.